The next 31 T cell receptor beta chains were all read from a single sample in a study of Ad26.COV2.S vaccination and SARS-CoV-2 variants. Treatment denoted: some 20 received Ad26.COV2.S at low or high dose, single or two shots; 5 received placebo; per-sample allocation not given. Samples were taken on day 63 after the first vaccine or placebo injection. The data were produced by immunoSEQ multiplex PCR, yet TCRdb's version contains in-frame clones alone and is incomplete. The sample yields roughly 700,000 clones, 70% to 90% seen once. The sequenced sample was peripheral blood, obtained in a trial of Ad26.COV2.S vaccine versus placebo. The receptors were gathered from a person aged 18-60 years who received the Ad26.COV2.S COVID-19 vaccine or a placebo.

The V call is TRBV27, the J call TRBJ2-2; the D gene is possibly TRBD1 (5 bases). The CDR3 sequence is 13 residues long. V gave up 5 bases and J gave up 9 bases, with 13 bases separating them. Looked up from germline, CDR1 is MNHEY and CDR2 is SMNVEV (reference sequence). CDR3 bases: TGTGCCAGCAGTCCAAAGTGGGGCCGGGAGCTGTTTTTT. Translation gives CASSPKWGRELFF.

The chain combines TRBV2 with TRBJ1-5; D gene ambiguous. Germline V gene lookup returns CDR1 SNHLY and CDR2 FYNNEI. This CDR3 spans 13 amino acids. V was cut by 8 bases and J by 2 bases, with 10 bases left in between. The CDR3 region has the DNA TGTGCCAGCGGCCGGAGGGGCAATCAGCCCCAGCATTTT. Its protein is CASGRRGNQPQHF. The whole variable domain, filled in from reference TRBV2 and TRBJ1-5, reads EPEVTQTPSHQVTQMGQEVILRCVPISNHLYFYWYRQILGQKVEFLVSFYNNEISEKSEIFDDQFSVERPDGSNFTLKIRSTKLEDSAMYFCASGRRGNQPQHFGDGTRLSIL.

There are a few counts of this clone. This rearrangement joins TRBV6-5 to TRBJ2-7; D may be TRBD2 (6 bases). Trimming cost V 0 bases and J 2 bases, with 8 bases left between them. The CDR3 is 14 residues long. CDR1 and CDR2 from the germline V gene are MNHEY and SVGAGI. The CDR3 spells CASSYSTGAYEQYF. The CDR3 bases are TGTGCCAGCAGTTACTCGACGGGGGCCTACGAGCAGTACTTC.

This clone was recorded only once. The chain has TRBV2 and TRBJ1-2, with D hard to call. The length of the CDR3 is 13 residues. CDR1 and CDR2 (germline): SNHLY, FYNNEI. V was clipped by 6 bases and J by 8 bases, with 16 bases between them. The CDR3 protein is CASSARTGWGYTF. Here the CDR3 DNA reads TGTGCCAGCAGCGCGCGGACCGGGTGGGGCTACACCTTC.

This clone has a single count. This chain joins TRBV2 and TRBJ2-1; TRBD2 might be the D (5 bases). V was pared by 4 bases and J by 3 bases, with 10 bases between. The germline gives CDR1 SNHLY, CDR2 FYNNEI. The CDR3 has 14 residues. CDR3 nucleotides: TGTGCCAGCAGTGTAAGGGAGAGCTACAATGAGCAGTTCTTC. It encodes CASSVRESYNEQFF.

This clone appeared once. This CDR3 reads CASSLERWNTGELFF. DNA for the CDR3: TGTGCCAGCAGCTTAGAACGGTGGAACACCGGGGAGCTGTTTTTT. V and J are TRBV13 and TRBJ2-2; unclear D gene. The CDR3 runs to 15 residues. CDR1 is PRHDT, CDR2 FYEKMQ, per germline (reference sequence). V shed 1 base and J shed 1 base, with 7 bases lying between them.

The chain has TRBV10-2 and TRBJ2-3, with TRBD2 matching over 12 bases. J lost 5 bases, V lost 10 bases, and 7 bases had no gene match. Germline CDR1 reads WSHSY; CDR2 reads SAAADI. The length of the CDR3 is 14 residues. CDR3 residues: CATRLAGAGDTQYF. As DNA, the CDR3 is TGCGCCACCAGACTAGCGGGAGCCGGAGATACGCAGTATTTT.

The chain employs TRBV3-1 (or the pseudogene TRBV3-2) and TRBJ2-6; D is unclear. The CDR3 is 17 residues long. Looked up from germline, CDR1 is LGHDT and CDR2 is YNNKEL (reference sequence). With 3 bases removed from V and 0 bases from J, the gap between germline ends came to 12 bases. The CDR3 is CASSHTPPASGANVLTF. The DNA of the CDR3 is TGTGCCAGCAGCCACACGCCTCCGGCCTCTGGGGCCAACGTCCTGACTTTC.

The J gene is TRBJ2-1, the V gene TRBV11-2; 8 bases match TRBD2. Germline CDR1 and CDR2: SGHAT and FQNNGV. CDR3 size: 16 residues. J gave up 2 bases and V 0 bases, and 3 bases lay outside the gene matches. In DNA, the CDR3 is TGTGCCAGCAGCTTAGATATTAGCGGGACCTACAATGAGCAGTTCTTC. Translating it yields CASSLDISGTYNEQFF.

This CDR3 reads CASSPSQGSQETQYF. Here the CDR3 DNA reads TGTGCCAGCAGTCCAAGTCAGGGGAGCCAAGAGACCCAGTACTTC. The chain has TRBV6-5 and TRBJ2-5, with D possibly being TRBD1 (6 bases). The germline V gene has CDR1 MNHEY and CDR2 SVGAGI. Trimming pared 5 bases from V and 1 base from J, leaving 14 bases between. The CDR3 sequence is 15 residues long.

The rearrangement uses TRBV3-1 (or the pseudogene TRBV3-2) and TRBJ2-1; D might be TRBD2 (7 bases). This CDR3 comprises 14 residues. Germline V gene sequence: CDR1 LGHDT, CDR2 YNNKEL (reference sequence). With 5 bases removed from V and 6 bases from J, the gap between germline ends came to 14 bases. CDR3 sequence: CASSTWGGRNEQFF. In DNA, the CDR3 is TGTGCCAGCAGCACCTGGGGGGGCCGCAATGAGCAGTTCTTC.

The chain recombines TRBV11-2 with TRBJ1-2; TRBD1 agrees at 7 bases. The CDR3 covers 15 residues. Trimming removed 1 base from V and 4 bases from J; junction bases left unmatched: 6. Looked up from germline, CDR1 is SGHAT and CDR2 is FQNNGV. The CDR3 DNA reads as TGTGCCAGCAGCTTAGGGGGGGACAGTCTCTATGGCTACACCTTC. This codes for CASSLGGDSLYGYTF. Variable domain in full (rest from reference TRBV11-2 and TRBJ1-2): EAGVAQSPRYKIIEKRQSVAFWCNPISGHATLYWYQQILGQGPKLLIQFQNNGVVDDSQLPKDRFSAERLKGVDSTLKIQPAKLEDSAVYLCASSLGGDSLYGYTFGSGTRLTVV.

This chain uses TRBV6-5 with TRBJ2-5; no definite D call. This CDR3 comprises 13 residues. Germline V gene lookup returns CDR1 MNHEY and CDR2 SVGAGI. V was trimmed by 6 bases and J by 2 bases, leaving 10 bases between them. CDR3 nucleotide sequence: TGTGCCAGCAGCCCAAACTATCAAGAGACCCAGTACTTC. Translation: CASSPNYQETQYF.

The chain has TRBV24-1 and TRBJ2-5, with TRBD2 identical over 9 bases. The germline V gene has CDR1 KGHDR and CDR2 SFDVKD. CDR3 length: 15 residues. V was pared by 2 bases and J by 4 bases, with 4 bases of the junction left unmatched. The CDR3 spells CATSDSSSGAETQYF. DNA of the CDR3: TGTGCCACCAGTGATTCCTCTAGCGGGGCAGAGACCCAGTACTTC.

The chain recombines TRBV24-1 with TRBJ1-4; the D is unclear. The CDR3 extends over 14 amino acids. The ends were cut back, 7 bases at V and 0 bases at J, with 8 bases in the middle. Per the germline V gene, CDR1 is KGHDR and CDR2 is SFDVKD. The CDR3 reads CATSPGPTNEKLFF. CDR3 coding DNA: TGTGCCACCAGCCCTGGACCAACTAATGAAAAACTGTTTTTT.

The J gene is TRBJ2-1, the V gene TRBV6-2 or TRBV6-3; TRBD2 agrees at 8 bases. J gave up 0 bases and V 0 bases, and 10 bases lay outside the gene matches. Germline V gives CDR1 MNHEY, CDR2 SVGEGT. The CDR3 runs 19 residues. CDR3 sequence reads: CASSYSGGGPQSSYNEQFF. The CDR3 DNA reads TGTGCCAGCAGTTACTCGGGCGGGGGGCCGCAGAGCTCCTACAATGAGCAGTTCTTC.

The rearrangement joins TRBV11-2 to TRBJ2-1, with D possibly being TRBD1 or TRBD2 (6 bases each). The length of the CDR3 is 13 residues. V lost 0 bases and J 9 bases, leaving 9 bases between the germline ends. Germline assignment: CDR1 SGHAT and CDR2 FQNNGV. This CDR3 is CASSLDGGGEQFF. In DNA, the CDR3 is TGTGCCAGCAGCTTAGATGGAGGGGGTGAGCAGTTCTTC.

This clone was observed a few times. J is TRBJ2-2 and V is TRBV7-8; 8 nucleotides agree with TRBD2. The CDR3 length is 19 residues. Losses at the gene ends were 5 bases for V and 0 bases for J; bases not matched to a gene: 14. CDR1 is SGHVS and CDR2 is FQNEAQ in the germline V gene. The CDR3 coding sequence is TGTGCCAGCAGCCCCTCTTCTGCGGGGGGTCATACGAACACCGGGGAGCTGTTTTTT. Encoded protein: CASSPSSAGGHTNTGELFF.

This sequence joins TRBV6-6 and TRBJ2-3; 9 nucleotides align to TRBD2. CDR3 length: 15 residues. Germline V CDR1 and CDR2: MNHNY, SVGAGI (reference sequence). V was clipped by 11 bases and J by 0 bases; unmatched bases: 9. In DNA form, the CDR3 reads TGTGCCCCTCCCCAACTAGCGGGCAGCACAGATACGCAGTATTTT. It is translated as CAPPQLAGSTDTQYF.

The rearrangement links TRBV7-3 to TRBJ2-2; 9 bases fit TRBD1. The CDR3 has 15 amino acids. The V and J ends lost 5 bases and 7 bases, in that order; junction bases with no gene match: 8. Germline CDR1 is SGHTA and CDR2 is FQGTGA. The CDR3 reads CASSLGTGYNGELFF. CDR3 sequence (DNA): TGTGCCAGCAGCCTGGGGACAGGGTATAACGGGGAGCTGTTTTTT.

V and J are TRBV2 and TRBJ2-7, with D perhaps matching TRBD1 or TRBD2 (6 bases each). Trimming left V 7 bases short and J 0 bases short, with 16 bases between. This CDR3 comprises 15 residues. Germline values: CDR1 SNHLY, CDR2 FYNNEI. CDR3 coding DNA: TGTGCCAGCATGAGGGGGGCATCTAGCTCCTACGAGCAGTACTTC. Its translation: CASMRGASSSYEQYF. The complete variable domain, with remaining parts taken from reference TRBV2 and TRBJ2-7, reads EPEVTQTPSHQVTQMGQEVILRCVPISNHLYFYWYRQILGQKVEFLVSFYNNEISEKSEIFDDQFSVERPDGSNFTLKIRSTKLEDSAMYFCASMRGASSSYEQYFGPGTRLTVT.

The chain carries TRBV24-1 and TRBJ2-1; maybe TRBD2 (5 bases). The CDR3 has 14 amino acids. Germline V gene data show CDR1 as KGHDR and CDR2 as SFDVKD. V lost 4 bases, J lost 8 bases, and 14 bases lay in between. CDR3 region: CATSEAGIVDEQFF. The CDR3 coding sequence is TGTGCCACCAGTGAGGCGGGCATAGTGGATGAGCAGTTCTTC.

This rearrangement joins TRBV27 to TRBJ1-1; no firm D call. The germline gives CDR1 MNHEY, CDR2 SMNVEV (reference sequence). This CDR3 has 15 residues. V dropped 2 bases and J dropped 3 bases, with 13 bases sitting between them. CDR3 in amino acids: CASSLQRVSHTEAFF. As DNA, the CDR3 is TGTGCCAGCAGTTTACAGAGGGTCAGCCACACTGAAGCTTTCTTT.

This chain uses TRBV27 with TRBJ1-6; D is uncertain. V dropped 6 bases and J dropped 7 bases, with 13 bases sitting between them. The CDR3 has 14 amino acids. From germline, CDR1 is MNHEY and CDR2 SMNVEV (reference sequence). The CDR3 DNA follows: TGTGCCAGCAGCGGAGGACGGTTCAATTCACCCCTCCACTTT. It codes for CASSGGRFNSPLHF.

The CDR3 region is CASSFGGGAVETQYF. CDR3 nucleotides: TGTGCCAGCAGCTTTGGCGGGGGGGCCGTTGAGACCCAGTACTTC. V is TRBV7-6 and J is TRBJ2-5; 9 bases line up with TRBD2. Germline V gene data show CDR1 as SGHVS and CDR2 as FNYEAQ. The CDR3 runs to 15 residues. The junction had 7 bases not matched to a gene; V was cut back by 3 bases and J by 5 bases.

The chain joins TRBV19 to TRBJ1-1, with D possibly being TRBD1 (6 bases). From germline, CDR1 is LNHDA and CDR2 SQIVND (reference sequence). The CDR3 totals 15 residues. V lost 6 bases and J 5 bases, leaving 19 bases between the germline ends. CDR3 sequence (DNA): TGTGCCAGTAGCCCAACAGGGATATGGGGTACTGAAGCTTTCTTT. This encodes CASSPTGIWGTEAFF. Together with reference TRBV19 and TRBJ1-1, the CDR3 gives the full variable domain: DGGITQSPKYLFRKEGQNVTLSCEQNLNHDAMYWYRQDPGQGLRLIYYSQIVNDFQKGDIAEGYSVSREKKESFPLTVTSAQKNPTAFYLCASSPTGIWGTEAFFGQGTRLTVV.

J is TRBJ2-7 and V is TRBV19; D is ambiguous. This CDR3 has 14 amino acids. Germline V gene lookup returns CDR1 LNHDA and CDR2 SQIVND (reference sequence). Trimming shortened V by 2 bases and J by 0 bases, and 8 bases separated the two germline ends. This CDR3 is CASSIMLSSYEQYF. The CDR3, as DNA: TGTGCCAGTAGTATAATGTTATCCTCCTACGAGCAGTACTTC.

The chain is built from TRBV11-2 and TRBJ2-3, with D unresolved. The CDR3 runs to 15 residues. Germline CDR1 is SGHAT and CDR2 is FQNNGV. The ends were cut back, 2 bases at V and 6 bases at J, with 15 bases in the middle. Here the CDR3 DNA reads TGTGCCAGCAGCTTAATGGCTGTTCGGTCTGATACGCAGTATTTT. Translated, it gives CASSLMAVRSDTQYF.

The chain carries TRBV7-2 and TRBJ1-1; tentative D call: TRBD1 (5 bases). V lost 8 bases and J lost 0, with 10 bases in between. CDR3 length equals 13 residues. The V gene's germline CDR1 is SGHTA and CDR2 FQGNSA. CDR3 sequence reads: CASGTGVNTEAFF. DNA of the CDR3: TGTGCCAGCGGCACAGGTGTGAACACTGAAGCTTTCTTT.

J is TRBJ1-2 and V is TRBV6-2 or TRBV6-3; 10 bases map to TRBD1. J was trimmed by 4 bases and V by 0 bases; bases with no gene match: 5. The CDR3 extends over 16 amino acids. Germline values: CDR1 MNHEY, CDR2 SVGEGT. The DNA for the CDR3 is TGTGCCAGCAGTTACTCCCGGACAGGGGGTTCCTATGGCTACACCTTC. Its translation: CASSYSRTGGSYGYTF.

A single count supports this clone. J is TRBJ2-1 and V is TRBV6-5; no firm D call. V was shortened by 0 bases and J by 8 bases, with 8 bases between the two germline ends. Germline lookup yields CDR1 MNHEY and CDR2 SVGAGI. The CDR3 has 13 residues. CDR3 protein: CASSYSSGYEQFF. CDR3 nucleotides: TGTGCCAGCAGTTACTCTTCAGGCTATGAGCAGTTCTTC.